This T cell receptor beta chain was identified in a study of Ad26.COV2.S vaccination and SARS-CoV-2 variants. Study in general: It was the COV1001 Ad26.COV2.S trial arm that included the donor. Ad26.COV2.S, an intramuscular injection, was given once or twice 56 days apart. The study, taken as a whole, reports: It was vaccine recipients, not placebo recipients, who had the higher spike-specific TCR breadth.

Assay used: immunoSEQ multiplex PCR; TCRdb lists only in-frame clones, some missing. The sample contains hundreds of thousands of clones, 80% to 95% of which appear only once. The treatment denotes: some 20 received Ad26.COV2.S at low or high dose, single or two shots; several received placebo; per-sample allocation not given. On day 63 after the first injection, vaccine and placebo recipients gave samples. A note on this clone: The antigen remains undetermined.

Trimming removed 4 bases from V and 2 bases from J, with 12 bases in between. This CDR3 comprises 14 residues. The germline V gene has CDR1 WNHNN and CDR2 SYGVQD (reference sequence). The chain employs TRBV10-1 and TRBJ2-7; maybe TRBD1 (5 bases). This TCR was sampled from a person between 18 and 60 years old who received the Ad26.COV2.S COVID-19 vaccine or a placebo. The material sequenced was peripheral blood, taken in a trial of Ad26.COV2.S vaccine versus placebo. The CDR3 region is CASSGVGDPYEQYF. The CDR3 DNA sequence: TGCGCCAGCAGTGGGGTAGGGGATCCCTACGAGCAGTACTTC.